This TCR beta chain was sequenced in a study of tumor-infiltrating lymphocytes in oesophageal squamous cell carcinoma. Deletions cut 1 base from V and 3 bases from J, with 13 bases between. Germline lookup yields CDR1 SGHAT and CDR2 FQNNGV. This CDR3 contains 16 residues. This clonotype was observed a few times. TCRdb reprocessed the PCR reads via MiXCR and lists one record per CDR3 protein. The sample records about 15,000 distinct CDR3 sequences, approximately 51% being singletons. V gene TRBV11-2 combines with J gene TRBJ2-1; possibly TRBD1 for D (5 bases). This TCR was sampled from a male donor with esophageal squamous cell carcinoma. The sample comprised blood. This chain's CDR3 is CASSLVVGALYNEQFF. The CDR3 DNA reads TGTGCCAGCAGCTTAGTAGTAGGGGCTCTCTACAATGAGCAGTTCTTC.